The present TCR beta chain was sequenced within a study of blood T cell repertoires in COVID-19 (dated by TCRdb to 2020 to 2022). Regarding the research as a whole: The collaborator samples originated in the United States, Italy and Spain and spanned the acute and convalescent phases of COVID-19. The repertoires were released in a freely available public database meant as a resource for research on the immune response to SARS-CoV-2. The material from the prospective study consisted of cDNA or gDNA derived from T cells, B-cell-depleted T cells, or PBMCs. Nearly every sample came with metadata listing a de-identified subject ID, COVID-19 status, age in years and sex. Samples were obtained from the ongoing ImmuneRACE study (first 160 participants) and from 1,254 subjects provided by 6 global collaborators. Subjects who had been exposed to COVID-19, were actively infected with it, or had recovered from it provided the deeply sampled blood TCRbeta repertoires that made up the dataset. Where available, HLA class I and class II types were taken from metadata supplied by the sample provider and were not determined by assay-based typing. Broader findings and caveats from the paper: The amount of clinical and demographic metadata varied by source and participant and was provided uncurated.

CDR1 and CDR2, looked up from the germline V gene, are SGHTA and FQGNSA. V was cut back by 1 base and J by 1 base, leaving a gap of 4 bases between them. The CDR3 goes from the cysteine to the phenylalanine over 13 residues. The kept DNA is CDR3 alone, 39 bases in frame from the first base. Collaborating institutions collected whole blood in K2EDTA tubes following their own protocols. For TCRbeta analysis, collaborators shipped samples as frozen whole blood, isolated PBMCs, or DNA extracted from either of those sample types. As for this clone: Its antigen specificity is not known. The input lacks base qualities; no much larger clone sits a single base away.

The immunoSEQ Assay, a bias-controlled multiplex PCR, was used to amplify TCRbeta CDR3 regions from genomic DNA. For the original study's pipeline: The number of nucleated cells in each sample was estimated by amplification of reference gene primers within the assay. Sequence reads were collapsed and filtered to measure the absolute abundance of every unique TCRbeta CDR3 rearrangement. For each sample, productive Simpson clonality was calculated as the square root of Simpson's diversity index across productive rearrangements. TCRdb holds this immuneACCESS table with in-frame rearrangements only. Some clones are missing; in checked studies, unresolved V genes explain under half, and the rest has no known cause. V and J calls and clone size are copied from that table; D and trimming were computed from the DNA. This sample gives 120,000 or so clones in total; 75% to 90% of them show up just once. Of the sample, about 8% falls within the top ten clones.

Recombination linked TRBV7-2 to TRBJ2-5; the D gene identity is not certain. The TCR sequence derives from a human donor in a cohort sampled during active COVID-19. The source material was peripheral blood. The CDR3: CASSLVAQETQYF. The DNA sequence is TGTGCCAGCAGCTTAGTGGCCCAAGAGACCCAGTACTTC.